This T cell receptor beta chain is from a study of blood T cell repertoires in COVID-19. Per the original methods: Reference gene primers were amplified, and this amplification served to estimate nucleated cell counts. Generated by immunoSEQ multiplex PCR, the TCRdb table keeps only in-frame clones and is missing some. V and J calls and clone size come straight from that table; D and trimming were deduced from the DNA. The sample yields hundreds of thousands of clones, roughly 87% seen once. This clone was seen more than once but under ten times. Study members were between about 18 and 100 years old and lived in around 24 US regions. In assigning cohorts, the study relied on participant-reported clinical history. The sequence was collected from a woman younger than 30 with acute COVID-19. Sequenced sample: PBMCs or T cells enriched from blood (not recorded which).

Here the CDR3 DNA reads TGCAGCGTAGTAAGAGGGAGTAATGAAAAACTGTTTTTT. It specifies CSVVRGSNEKLFF. The chain combines TRBV29-1 with TRBJ1-4; unclear D gene. The CDR3 sequence is 13 residues long. Trimming left V 6 bases short and J 4 bases short, with 12 bases between. Germline V gene data show CDR1 as SQVTM and CDR2 as ANQGSEA.